The sequence of this TCR beta chain was determined in a study of blood T cell repertoires in COVID-19. Across the whole study: Samples came from the United States, Italy and Spain, spanning acute and convalescent COVID-19. T cells, B-cell-depleted T cells, or PBMCs supplied cDNA or gDNA.

Authors' analysis steps: By means of reference gene primer amplification, nucleated cell counts were estimated. Profiled with immunoSEQ multiplex PCR; TCRdb holds only in-frame clones, not every one. That table gives V, J and clone size, and the DNA gave D and trimming. The table has approximately 330,000 clones, more than 75% seen once. CDR3 length: 14 amino acids. Germline CDR1 and CDR2: GTSNPN and SVGIG (reference sequence). V gave up 3 bases and J gave up 1 base, with 12 bases separating them. Sequenced sample: peripheral blood. This sequence was found in a woman between 45 and 60 years old with active or convalescent COVID-19. The chain links TRBV30 to TRBJ1-2; unclear D gene. The CDR3 reads CAWRRDNNNYGYTF. As DNA, the CDR3 is TGTGCCTGGAGGAGAGATAATAATAACTATGGCTACACCTTC.